This T cell receptor beta chain comes out of a study of early T cells in non-severe SARS-CoV-2 infection. CDR1 is SGHNT and CDR2 is YYREEE in the germline V gene (reference sequence). With 4 bases clipped from V and 4 bases from J, the junction kept 7 bases outside the gene matches. This CDR3 comprises 15 residues. Via MiXCR, TCRdb re-called the 5' RACE reads, giving one row per CDR3 protein. The table has about 32,000 distinct CDR3 sequences, around 5.2% seen once; the top ten hold approximately 3.4%. At least ten counts were recorded for this clonotype. The rearrangement joins TRBV5-4 to TRBJ2-3, with TRBD2 matching 9 bases. This TCR was recovered from an adult who was a healthcare worker with PCR-confirmed SARS-CoV-2 infection or an uninfected control (not recorded which). Sequencing was done on a sample of whole blood. CDR3 sequence (DNA): TGTGCCAGCAGCCCCCGACTAGCGGCTTCAGATACGCAGTATTTT. Its translation: CASSPRLAASDTQYF.